This T cell receptor (beta chain) was captured by sequencing in a study of T-cell memory formation after mild COVID-19. Germline lookup yields CDR1 SEHNR and CDR2 FQNEAQ (reference sequence). Trimming removed 2 bases from V and 7 bases from J, with 5 bases in between. The CDR3 covers 12 residues. TCRdb re-called the 5' RACE reads through MiXCR, storing one row per CDR3 protein. Counted here are about 100,000 distinct CDR3 sequences, approximately 12% occurring once; the ten biggest clones make up more than 35%. The rearrangement uses TRBV7-9 and TRBJ2-2; D is undetermined. The sample comprised PBMCs or a T cell subset sorted from them (not recorded which). This receptor was obtained from a man younger than 35 who had mild COVID-19 (a few samples of this study predate the infection). Cell type and time point are not known. CDR3 sequence: CASSLRLGELFF. In nucleotides, the CDR3 is TGTGCCAGCAGCTTAAGGCTCGGGGAGCTGTTTTTT.